A single sample gave rise to the 4 T cell receptor beta chains below, sequenced in a study of graft-versus-host responses after intestinal transplantation. The protocol was immunoSEQ multiplex PCR, while the TCRdb copy is restricted to in-frame clones and leaves out a portion. The table lists several thousand clones, roughly four fifths of them singletons, with about 13% in the top ten. Processed graft tissue released its intraepithelial and lamina propria lymphocytes. Sample: ileum tissue, taken 226 days after intestinal transplant. These receptors were collected from a human patient who received an intestinal transplant, so some T cells may come from the graft donor.

The V gene is TRBV11-3, the J gene TRBJ2-7, with TRBD1 identical over 7 bases. The CDR3 runs to 15 residues. Germline values: CDR1 SGHNT, CDR2 YENEEA. The V segment lost 7 bases and the J segment 4 bases; nucleotides outside the gene matches: 13. The CDR3 reads CASTPDRPSLYEQYF. The CDR3 nucleotides are TGTGCCAGCACCCCGGACAGGCCCTCCTTATACGAGCAGTACTTC.

This clone was found a few times. The chain is built from TRBV6-5 and TRBJ1-2; the D is unclear. Germline V gene sequence: CDR1 MNHEY, CDR2 SVGAGI. Trimming removed 2 bases from V and 1 base from J, with 11 bases in between. The CDR3 length is 15 residues. The CDR3 spells CASSYLGEGNYGYTF. The CDR3 DNA sequence: TGTGCCAGCAGTTACCTAGGAGAGGGTAACTATGGCTACACCTTC.

This chain joins TRBV11-2 and TRBJ2-1; D not resolved. With 7 bases removed from V and 1 base from J, the gap between germline ends came to 8 bases. The CDR3 totals 13 residues. Germline V CDR1 and CDR2: SGHAT, FQNNGV. This CDR3 is CASTAASYNEQFF. DNA of the CDR3: TGTGCCAGCACGGCGGCGTCCTACAATGAGCAGTTCTTC.

The chain recombines TRBV5-6 with TRBJ2-7, with D possibly matching TRBD2 (5 bases). V was clipped by 0 bases and J by 5 bases, with 12 bases between them. The CDR3 is 14 amino acids. Germline CDR1 is SGHDT and CDR2 is YYEEEE. The CDR3 loop is CASSLGAKGDEQYF. CDR3 coding DNA: TGTGCCAGCAGCTTGGGGGCCAAGGGAGACGAGCAGTACTTC.